The clone carrying this T cell receptor (beta chain) has a count of ten or more. The CDR3 regions of TCR beta were amplified from RNA transcripts. The HTBI primer set was used in a first-round RT-PCR of the TCR CDR3. TCRdb reprocessed the multiplex PCR reads with MiXCR, giving one entry per CDR3 protein. The table lists a few hundred thousand distinct CDR3 sequences, approximately 16% of them singletons. The data derive from a study of T cells in Graves' hyperthyroidism and ophthalmopathy. There are 18 residues in the CDR3. V shed 4 bases and J 0 bases; nucleotides not matched to a gene: 4. CDR1 is LGHDT and CDR2 is YNNKEL in the germline V gene (reference sequence).

The specimen was blood. The genes are TRBV3-1 and TRBJ2-2; TRBD2 matches at 14 bases. This receptor was identified in a man aged 35-49 years with Graves' hyperthyroidism. The CDR3 sequence is CASSPGLAGATNTGELFF. The CDR3 DNA sequence: TGTGCCAGCAGCCCGGGACTAGCGGGGGCTACGAACACCGGGGAGCTGTTTTTT.